The next 15 T cell receptor beta chains were all read from a single sample in a study of T cell responses to AZD1222 COVID-19 vaccine. Only in-frame clones appear in the TCRdb table, and some are missing; sequencing was by immunoSEQ multiplex PCR. The sample holds 150,000 to 200,000 clones, 85% to 95% seen once. Sample: peripheral blood, taken on day 0 of AZD1222 vaccination. The origin of the receptors is an adult in good health.

This rearrangement joins TRBV10-3 to TRBJ2-7, with a tentative D call TRBD1 (6 bases). The CDR3 is made up of 16 amino acids. Trimming stripped 0 bases from V and 6 bases from J, with 18 bases between. The germline V gene encodes CDR1 ENHRY and CDR2 SYGVKD. The CDR3 is CAISESEGRGPREQYF. The DNA for the CDR3 is TGTGCCATCAGTGAGTCGGAAGGCAGGGGCCCACGCGAGCAGTACTTC.

V gene TRBV11-2 combines with J gene TRBJ2-5; 7 bases agree with TRBD1. Germline V gene lookup returns CDR1 SGHAT and CDR2 FQNNGV. The CDR3 covers 15 residues. Trimming cost V 5 bases and J 7 bases; bases outside gene matches: 13. This chain's CDR3 is CASSPGQERRGTQYF. The CDR3, as DNA: TGTGCCAGCAGCCCAGGACAGGAAAGGCGAGGGACCCAGTACTTC.

V usage is TRBV7-8 and J usage is TRBJ1-3; 9 positions match TRBD1. Unmatched junction bases numbered 3, after V lost 5 bases and J lost 4 bases. This CDR3 is 14 amino acids long. Germline V gene data show CDR1 as SGHVS and CDR2 as FQNEAQ. The CDR3 here is CASSLTGGGNTIYF. The CDR3 region has the DNA TGTGCCAGCAGCCTGACAGGGGGAGGAAACACCATATATTTT.

V and J are TRBV5-1 and TRBJ2-7; D may be TRBD2 (5 bases). Trimming stripped 0 bases from V and 7 bases from J, with 20 bases between. The CDR3 runs to 16 residues. Germline V gene sequence: CDR1 SGHRS, CDR2 YFSETQ. CDR3: CASSLEAADPLKEQYF. The DNA of the CDR3 is TGCGCCAGCAGCTTGGAAGCGGCTGACCCATTGAAGGAGCAGTACTTC.

The chain combines TRBV6-5 with TRBJ1-2, with 8 bases lining up with TRBD1. Germline V gives CDR1 MNHEY, CDR2 SVGAGI. This CDR3 has 15 amino acids. J gave up 4 bases and V 2 bases, and 6 bases lay outside the gene matches. The CDR3 loop reads CASSYDGDRIYGYTF. CDR3 DNA: TGTGCCAGCAGTTACGATGGGGACAGGATCTATGGCTACACCTTC.

This clone was counted once. This sequence joins TRBV10-1 and TRBJ1-1; tentatively, D is TRBD1 (5 bases). The CDR3 is made up of 13 amino acids. CDR1 is WNHNN, CDR2 SYGVQD, per germline (reference sequence). Trimming left V 5 bases short and J 4 bases short, with 11 bases between. CDR3 nucleotide sequence: TGCGCCAGCAGTTCCTCAGGGTTCACTGAAGCTTTCTTT. Its protein is CASSSSGFTEAFF.

The rearrangement uses TRBV2 and TRBJ1-2; maybe TRBD1 (5 bases). This CDR3 has 15 amino acids. Per the germline V gene, CDR1 is SNHLY and CDR2 is FYNNEI. Trimming cost V 9 bases and J 1 base, with 18 bases left between them. This CDR3 is CASSSSRAINYGYTF. The CDR3 DNA is TGTGCCAGTTCTAGTAGCAGGGCCATTAACTATGGCTACACCTTC.

The V call is TRBV19, the J call TRBJ2-1; D is unclear. This CDR3 has 13 residues. The germline V and J ends were trimmed by 5 bases and 2 bases, with 7 bases remaining between them. Germline V gives CDR1 LNHDA, CDR2 SQIVND (reference sequence). CDR3: CASSPATYNEQFF. For the CDR3, the DNA is TGTGCCAGTAGTCCGGCAACCTACAATGAGCAGTTCTTC.

This rearrangement joins TRBV29-1 to TRBJ1-1; D is possibly TRBD1 (5 bases). CDR1 is SQVTM and CDR2 is ANQGSEA in the germline V gene. The CDR3 extends over 12 amino acids. Trimming pared 7 bases from V and 4 bases from J, leaving 13 bases between. The CDR3: CSALGVTTEAFF. The DNA for the CDR3 is TGCAGCGCCCTGGGGGTGACCACTGAAGCTTTCTTT.

The chain's CDR3 is CASTPGQSLTSFF. In DNA form, the CDR3 reads TGTGCCAGCACCCCAGGACAGTCCTTGACGTCTTTCTTT. The chain links TRBV6-6 to TRBJ1-1; D possibly corresponds to TRBD1 (6 bases). V was pared by 7 bases and J by 12 bases, with 21 bases between. This CDR3 has 13 residues. The germline V gene has CDR1 MNHNY and CDR2 SVGAGI (reference sequence).

The gene calls are TRBV6-5 and TRBJ1-2, with 11 bases lining up with TRBD1. This CDR3 spans 15 amino acids. The trim removed 6 bases at V and 5 bases at J, leaving 8 bases unmatched. Germline-derived CDR1 and CDR2 are MNHEY and SVGAGI. DNA for the CDR3: TGTGCCAGCAGGTTACCGGGACAGGGGGGGTATGGCTACACCTTC. Its translation: CASRLPGQGGYGYTF.

The chain links TRBV6-2 or TRBV6-3 to TRBJ2-3, with 11 bases fitting TRBD2. The CDR3 totals 15 residues. Germline-derived CDR1 and CDR2 are MNHEY and SVGEGT. Trimming at V came to 5 bases and at J to 1 base, leaving 2 bases not matched to a gene. The CDR3 sequence: CASSPGLAGTDTQYF. The CDR3 DNA is TGTGCCAGCAGTCCGGGACTAGCGGGCACAGATACGCAGTATTTT.

The V and J genes are TRBV15 and TRBJ1-1, with D possibly TRBD1 on 6 matching bases. Germline V CDR1 and CDR2: LNHNV, YYDKDF (reference sequence). The CDR3 totals 16 residues. The germline V and J ends were trimmed by 1 base and 2 bases, with 14 bases remaining between them. CDR3 protein: CATSRGSGGLNTEAFF. CDR3 DNA: TGTGCCACCAGCAGAGGGAGCGGGGGGCTTAACACTGAAGCTTTCTTT.

The rearrangement uses TRBV4-1 and TRBJ1-1, with 7 bases matching TRBD1. This CDR3 spans 17 amino acids. Germline V gene lookup returns CDR1 MGHRA and CDR2 YSYEKL. The J segment lost 5 bases and the V segment lost 2 bases, leaving 14 bases of the junction unmatched. CDR3 in amino acids: CASSQPTGARVRTEAFF. The CDR3 DNA is TGCGCCAGCAGCCAACCAACAGGGGCGCGGGTTAGAACTGAAGCTTTCTTT.

This chain uses TRBV6-6 with TRBJ1-2; 8 bases map to TRBD1. V lost 7 bases, J lost 2 bases, and 12 bases stayed unmatched. The CDR3 extends over 16 amino acids. Germline V gene sequence: CDR1 MNHNY, CDR2 SVGAGI (reference sequence). CDR3 residues: CASTYGQGGGNYGYTF. The CDR3 DNA is TGTGCCAGCACCTACGGACAGGGAGGCGGGAACTATGGCTACACCTTC.